The clone carrying this TCR beta chain was seen more than once but under ten times. The antigen is undetermined. TCRdb re-analysed the RT-PCR reads in MiXCR, keeping a single row per CDR3 protein. The top ten clones hold over 1.5% of a sample with approximately 520,000 distinct CDR3 sequences, roughly 27% of them seen once. The data stem from a study of response to subunit inactivated influenza vaccine. The CDR3 has 15 amino acids. The germline gives CDR1 SGHTA, CDR2 FQGNSA. J gave up 3 bases and V 5 bases, and 8 bases lay outside the gene matches. Study results and caveats: The authors suggested that few new T cells are recruited per seasonal influenza vaccination.

The TCR comes from a man aged 50-59 years who received an inactivated influenza vaccine. V and J are TRBV7-2 and TRBJ2-3, with TRBD1 matching over 7 bases. Sample: CD4+ T cells sorted from PBMCs, taken 4 to 6 days after vaccination. This CDR3 reads CASSRNRGGTDTQYF. The CDR3 DNA reads as TGTGCCAGCAGCCGTAACAGGGGTGGGACAGATACGCAGTATTTT. The entire variable domain, with the rest obtained from reference TRBV7-2 and TRBJ2-3, is as follows: GAGVSQSPSNKVTEKGKDVELRCDPISGHTALYWYRQSLGQGLEFLIYFQGNSAPDKSGLPSDRFSAERTGGSVSTLTIQRTQQEDSAVYLCASSRNRGGTDTQYFGPGTRLTVL.